The rows below give T cell receptor beta chains drawn from one sample of a study of blood T cell repertoires in COVID-19. Clones were read by immunoSEQ multiplex PCR, and TCRdb kept only the in-frame ones, dropping some. The sample yields about 100,000 clones, more than 85% seen once. Sequencing was carried out using peripheral blood. The receptors come from a man between 45 and 60 years old with active or convalescent COVID-19. Both conserved end residues are part of each CDR3. The D gene is left open where the match is weak. Size is stated for part of the rows, as once, few or many counts, or as a class when the clone is expanded.

V gene	J gene	clone size	D gene	CDR3 DNA	CDR3 protein
TRBV7-8	TRBJ1-1	NA	NA	TGTGCCAGCAGCTTAGACAGAACGGTGAACACTGAAGCTTTCTTT	CASSLDRTVNTEAFF
TRBV2	TRBJ1-3	NA	TRBD1	TGTGCCAGCAGTACGGACAGGGGCCCAGGCGGAAACACCATATATTTT	CASSTDRGPGGNTIYF
TRBV6-4	TRBJ2-2	NA	TRBD1	TGTGCCAGCAGTGATCAGGGGGCCGGGGAGCTGTTTTTT	CASSDQGAGELFF
TRBV6-5	TRBJ1-2	NA	NA	TGTGCCAGCACTTTAGACGGAATATGGAGCTATGGCTACACCTTC	CASTLDGIWSYGYTF
TRBV4-2	TRBJ2-7	NA	TRBD1	TGTGCCAGCAGCCAAGGGTACCCTGGACAGGAGTTCTCCTACGAGCAGTACTTC	CASSQGYPGQEFSYEQYF
TRBV7-7	TRBJ2-5	NA	TRBD2	TGTGCCAGCAGCTTGAGTGGGGGAGGGCAAGAGACCCAGTACTTC	CASSLSGGGQETQYF
TRBV2	TRBJ2-5	NA	TRBD1	TGTGCCAGCACCGAACAGGGGCCCCAAGAGACCCAGTACTTC	CASTEQGPQETQYF
TRBV7-9	TRBJ2-7	NA	TRBD1	TGTGCCAGCAGCTTAGTAGGACAGGGAGTATACGAGCAGTACTTC	CASSLVGQGVYEQYF
TRBV28	TRBJ1-5	NA	NA	TGTGCCAGCAGCCCGGACTTGGGTCGCAATCAGCCCCAGCATTTT	CASSPDLGRNQPQHF
TRBV24-1	TRBJ2-2	NA	NA	TGTGCCACCAGTGATGCGGGACGTAACACCGGGGAGCTGTTTTTT	CATSDAGRNTGELFF
TRBV4-2	TRBJ1-5	NA	TRBD1	TGTGCCAGCAGCCCCGCGACAGGGGGCCTAAATAGCAATCAGCCCCAGCATTTT	CASSPATGGLNSNQPQHF
TRBV6-1	TRBJ2-3	few	TRBD2	TGTGCCAGCAGTGAACGCCTTAGTGCGGGGGGACGCACAGATACGCAGTATTTT	CASSERLSAGGRTDTQYF
TRBV2	TRBJ1-2	few	NA	TGTGCCAGCAATAGAGGGGGAGGCTACACCTTC	CASNRGGGYTF
TRBV2	TRBJ1-5	NA	TRBD1	TGTGCCAGCAGTGTCCTTTGGACAGGGAATCAGCCCCAGCATTTT	CASSVLWTGNQPQHF
TRBV28	TRBJ1-2	NA	TRBD1	TGTGCCAGCAGTCACAGGGGTTCAAACTATGGCTACACCTTC	CASSHRGSNYGYTF
TRBV6-1	TRBJ1-1	NA	NA	TGTGCCAGCAGTGAGCGGGCCCCTAACACTGAAGCTTTCTTT	CASSERAPNTEAFF
TRBV6-5	TRBJ1-4	NA	NA	TGTGCCAGCAGGGGGCGAGTAGGCGAAAAACTGTTTTTT	CASRGRVGEKLFF
TRBV27	TRBJ1-5	NA	NA	TGTGCCAGCAGCAGACATGGGGGGGATCAGCCCCAGCATTTT	CASSRHGGDQPQHF
TRBV18	TRBJ2-1	NA	TRBD2	TGTGCCAGCTCATCTAGCGGGTATGAGCAGTTCTTC	CASSSSGYEQFF
TRBV28	TRBJ2-5	few	NA	TGTGCCAGCAGTTTTAAGGGAGGTTGGCAAGAGACCCAGTACTTC	CASSFKGGWQETQYF
TRBV6-1	TRBJ1-1	NA	NA	TGTGCCAGCAGTGAAGGTGGGGCCAGGGCTTTCTTT	CASSEGGARAFF
TRBV3-1/TRBV3-2	TRBJ2-7	many	NA	TGTGCCAGCAGAGGAACCTGTTACTACTCCTACGAGCAGTACTTC	CASRGTCYYSYEQYF
TRBV5-1	TRBJ2-5	NA	NA	TGCGCCAGCAGCTTGGTCGCAGGGCAGGGAGAGACCCAGTACTTC	CASSLVAGQGETQYF
TRBV5-1	TRBJ2-7	many	TRBD1	TGCGCCAGCAGCCCAGGGGGGACAGGTAATTACGAGCAGTACTTC	CASSPGGTGNYEQYF
TRBV4-2	TRBJ1-2	NA	TRBD1	TGTGCCAGCTCGATCGACAGGGACAATGGCTACACCTTC	CASSIDRDNGYTF
TRBV3-1/TRBV3-2	TRBJ2-3	NA	TRBD2	TGTGCCAGCAGCCCCGGACTAGCTCGCACAGATACGCAGTATTTT	CASSPGLARTDTQYF
TRBV15	TRBJ2-2	NA	NA	TGTGCCACCAGCAGAGACCCAGACACCGGGGAGCTGTTTTTT	CATSRDPDTGELFF
TRBV5-4	TRBJ2-5	NA	TRBD1	TGTGCCAGCAGCTTGGAACAGGGGGCCGGGGGGGAGACCCAGTACTTC	CASSLEQGAGGETQYF
TRBV24-1	TRBJ2-3	NA	NA	TGTGCCACCAGTGTTTCCCGGGGGGATACGCAGTATTTT	CATSVSRGDTQYF
TRBV9	TRBJ2-5	NA	TRBD2	TGTGCCAGCAGCGTAGTTCCAGCGGGGGAAGGAGAGACCCAGTACTTC	CASSVVPAGEGETQYF
TRBV6-5	TRBJ2-3	NA	TRBD1	TGTGCCAGCACCCCGACAGGGGATACAGATACGCAGTATTTT	CASTPTGDTDTQYF
TRBV5-4	TRBJ2-2	NA	TRBD1	TGTGCCAGCAGCTTGCAGGGGGCGGGTGAGGCCGGGGAGCTGTTTTTT	CASSLQGAGEAGELFF
TRBV24-1	TRBJ2-6	NA	NA	TGTGCCACCAGTGAAGGGCAGGGAACCCCTGGGGCCAACGTCCTGACTTTC	CATSEGQGTPGANVLTF
TRBV28	TRBJ1-2	NA	TRBD1	TGTGCCAGCAGTTCCACCGGGACAGGTCTCCACAACTATGGCTACACCTTC	CASSSTGTGLHNYGYTF
TRBV11-2	TRBJ2-7	NA	TRBD1	TGTGCCAGCAGCTTAGGGACAGGGGACTCCTACGAGCAGTACTTC	CASSLGTGDSYEQYF
TRBV3-1/TRBV3-2	TRBJ2-2	NA	TRBD1	TGTGCCAGCAGCCAAACAGGGGGTACGCCCGCCGGGGAGCTGTTTTTT	CASSQTGGTPAGELFF
TRBV24-1	TRBJ1-1	NA	NA	TGTGCCACCAGGGACGACAGGAACACTGAAGCTTTCTTT	CATRDDRNTEAFF
TRBV10-1	TRBJ1-1	NA	TRBD1	TGCGCCAGCAGGGGACAGGTCGAAGCTGAAGCTTTCTTT	CASRGQVEAEAFF
TRBV30	TRBJ2-3	NA	NA	TGTGCCTGGCTTTACCCGGGGGTTGGAGATACGCAGTATTTT	CAWLYPGVGDTQYF
TRBV27	TRBJ2-5	NA	TRBD2	TGTGCCAGCAGTTCCCTAGCGGGTCAAGAGACCCAGTACTTC	CASSSLAGQETQYF
TRBV11-3	TRBJ2-1	once	TRBD2	TGTGCCAGCAGCTTAGGTGGGGGGGGGTACAATGAGCAGTTCTTC	CASSLGGGGYNEQFF
TRBV10-3	TRBJ1-1	NA	NA	TGTGCCATCAGCGAGAGGGGAATTTCGGAGAACACTGAAGCTTTCTTT	CAISERGISENTEAFF
TRBV19	TRBJ2-1	NA	TRBD1	TGTGCCACCACGGACAGGGGGTACAATGAGCAGTTCTTC	CATTDRGYNEQFF
TRBV14	TRBJ2-5	NA	NA	TGTGCCAGCAGCCAAGATCGAGGACAGACTCAAGAGACCCAGTACTTC	CASSQDRGQTQETQYF
TRBV6-5	TRBJ2-1	NA	TRBD1	TGTGCCAGCGGGGACAGGGGCCACAATGAGCAGTTCTTC	CASGDRGHNEQFF
TRBV28	TRBJ2-5	few	NA	TGTGCCAGCAGTTTATGGGGCAGGTCGGGATCCTGGGAGACCCAGTACTTC	CASSLWGRSGSWETQYF
TRBV13	TRBJ1-4	NA	TRBD1	TGTGCCAGCAGCGCCGGGACAGGGGACGAAAAACTGTTTTTT	CASSAGTGDEKLFF
TRBV28	TRBJ2-7	NA	TRBD1	TGTGCCAGCAGTTTATCCACAGACAGGGCCTCCTACGAGCAGTACTTC	CASSLSTDRASYEQYF
TRBV5-1	TRBJ2-1	once	NA	TGCGCCAGCAGCACCGGGATGGGTAATGAGCAGTTCTTC	CASSTGMGNEQFF
TRBV11-2	TRBJ1-1	NA	NA	TGTGCCAGCAGCTTATCCAGTAACACTGAAGCTTTCTTT	CASSLSSNTEAFF
TRBV29-1	TRBJ1-1	NA	TRBD1	TGCAGCGCTTCACAGGGGGGAGGGAACACTGAAGCTTTCTTT	CSASQGGGNTEAFF
TRBV19	TRBJ1-6	NA	NA	TGTGCCAGTAGGGGGAGACGGGATAATTCACCCCTCCACTTT	CASRGRRDNSPLHF